This T cell receptor beta chain was obtained from a study of CD8+ T cells in alopecia areata. Cell sorting on a FACSAria was used to separate CD4+ and CD8+ T cells from the PBMCs. The CDR3 runs to 13 residues. Germline V gene lookup returns CDR1 LNHNV and CDR2 YYDKDF (reference sequence). Trimming took 6 bases from V and 4 from J, leaving 10 bases between them. General study points: With patients, TCR sharing proved less clear than in mice, a difference possibly related to HLA. Greater clonality was observed in lesional scalp samples, especially alopecia totalis/universalis, versus normal scalp. Besides other cells, scalp samples also yield sequences of resident alphabeta T cells from normal skin.

Details on this clone: The antigen is unknown.

As the sequencing template, cDNA was produced by extracting RNA and reverse transcribing it. Generated by immunoSEQ multiplex PCR, the TCRdb table keeps only in-frame clones and is missing some. The sample holds about 110,000 clones; approximately 59% are singletons and the top ten take under 25%. This TCR was sampled from a human donor in good health. The V gene is TRBV15, the J gene TRBJ1-5; TRBD1 is a possible D gene (5 bases). Sequencing was done on a sample of CD8+ T cells sorted from blood. The CDR3 region is CATSPGGNQPQHF. The CDR3 nucleotides read TGTGCCACCAGTCCCGGGGGGAATCAGCCCCAGCATTTT.